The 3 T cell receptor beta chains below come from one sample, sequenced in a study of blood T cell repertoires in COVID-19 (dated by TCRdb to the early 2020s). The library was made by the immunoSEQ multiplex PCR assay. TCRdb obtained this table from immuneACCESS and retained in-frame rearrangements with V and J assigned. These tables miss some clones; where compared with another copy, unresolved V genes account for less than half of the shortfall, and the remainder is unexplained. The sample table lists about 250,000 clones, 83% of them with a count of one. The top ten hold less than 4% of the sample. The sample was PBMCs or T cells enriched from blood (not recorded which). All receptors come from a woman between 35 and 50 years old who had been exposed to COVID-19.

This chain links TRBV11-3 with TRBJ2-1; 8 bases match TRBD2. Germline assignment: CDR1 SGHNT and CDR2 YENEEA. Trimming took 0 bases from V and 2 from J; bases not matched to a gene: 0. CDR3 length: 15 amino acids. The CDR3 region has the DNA TGTGCCAGCAGCTTAGATAGCGGGACCTACAATGAGCAGTTCTTC. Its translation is CASSLDSGTYNEQFF.

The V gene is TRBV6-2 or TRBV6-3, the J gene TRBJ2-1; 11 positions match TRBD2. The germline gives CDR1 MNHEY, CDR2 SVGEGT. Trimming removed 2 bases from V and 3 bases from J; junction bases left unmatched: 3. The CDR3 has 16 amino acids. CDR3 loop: CASSYPLAGDYNEQFF. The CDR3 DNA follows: TGTGCCAGCAGTTACCCACTAGCGGGGGACTACAATGAGCAGTTCTTC.

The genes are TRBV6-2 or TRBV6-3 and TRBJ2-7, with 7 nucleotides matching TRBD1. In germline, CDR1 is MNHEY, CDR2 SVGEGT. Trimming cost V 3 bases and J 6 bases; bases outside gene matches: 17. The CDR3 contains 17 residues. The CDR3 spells CASSYFPGQAGLGEQYF. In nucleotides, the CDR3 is TGTGCCAGCAGTTATTTCCCAGGACAGGCGGGTCTTGGCGAGCAGTACTTC.